Sequencing of this T cell receptor (beta chain) was carried out in a study of T cell repertoires in cytomegalovirus infection (dated by TCRdb to the late 2010s). For the study in its entirety: Donor HLA type was relevant to the analysis, as public TCR beta signatures indicated carriage of CMV infection together with the matching HLA type. Findings and caveats that apply to the study as a whole: In both this cohort and an independent cohort of 350 to 400 donors, the cumulative frequency of public TCR beta family members distinguished carriers of CMV infection plus the relevant HLA type. In the ex vivo response, HLA-C-restricted CMV-specific TCR beta clonotypes were dominant, and in two of eight donors the single most frequent clonotype came from this HLA-C-restricted group.

Including cysteine and phenylalanine, the CDR3 has 12 amino acids. Only the CDR3 portion is preserved as DNA: 36 bases, with reading frame beginning at the first base. V is pared back by 2 bases and J by 6 bases, with 8 bases lying between the germline termini. In its sample, this clonotype was seen many times. The antigen it binds to is not known. No base qualities exist here, and no much larger clone lies one base off it. The instrument was an Illumina HiSeq 1500. TCRdb took the public reads, trimmed them with fastp at Q25, ran MiXCR for clone calling and kept in-frame beta chains. Every distinct CDR3 protein forms one entry, paired with its most common genes and DNA. In all, the sample holds around 210,000 distinct CDR3 sequences, and approximately 7% of those were seen once. The top ten clonotypes cover more than 5.5% of the sample.

The sequence is built from TRBV23-1 and TRBJ2-7, and TRBD1 may be the D gene, going by 6 matching bases. TRBV23-1 is an open reading frame, and its role is uncertain. The receptor comes from a human donor in good health (CMV status not recorded). Some clones in this sample may be carry-over from other donors' samples. What was sequenced was PBMCs. Read as DNA, the sequence is TGCGCCAGCAGTCAAGGGGGCCGCGAGCAGTACTTC. This is translated as CASSQGGREQYF.